This TCR beta chain originates from a study of blood T cell repertoires in COVID-19. Turning to the study itself: The origin of the acute and convalescent COVID-19 samples was the United States, Italy and Spain.

The CDR3 is 18 residues long. Generated by immunoSEQ multiplex PCR, the TCRdb table keeps only in-frame clones and is missing some. The sample consists of approximately 350,000 clones, roughly 90% of them appearing once. In Cohort 3, a recovered donor had either two negative PCRs, clearance, or symptom resolution. The receptor was derived from a young woman who had recovered from COVID-19. This chain links TRBV21-1 with TRBJ2-3; the table names TRBD2, a call not compared with the DNA. TRBV21-1 counts as a pseudogene. The sample taken for sequencing was PBMCs or T cells enriched from blood (not recorded which). The CDR3 reads CASSKGPGTSTSTDTQYF. CDR3 DNA sequence: TGTGCCAGCAGCAAAGGGCCAGGGACTAGTACTAGCACAGATACGCAGTATTTT.